Below are 31 T cell receptor beta chains sequenced from a single sample in a study of human T cells and chemical hapten exposure. Total RNA extraction was carried out from unfractionated whole blood. MiXCR, applied by TCRdb to the 5' RACE reads, yields one record per CDR3 protein. The repertoire holds 110,000 or so distinct CDR3 sequences, around 20% seen once, with around 2.7% in the top ten. These receptors all stem from a human donor in good health.

This chain uses TRBV24-1 with TRBJ2-5; possible D gene TRBD1, 5 bases. Trimming stripped 6 bases from V and 1 base from J, with 8 bases between. The CDR3 covers 13 residues. Germline CDR1 and CDR2: KGHDR and SFDVKD. CDR3 bases: TGTGCCACCAGTCCCGACAGCCAAGAGACCCAGTACTTC. This translates into CATSPDSQETQYF.

The chain has TRBV7-3 and TRBJ1-4, with TRBD1 matching over 8 bases. The CDR3 has 17 residues. In germline, CDR1 is SGHTA, CDR2 FQGTGA. The V gene end was trimmed by 6 bases and the J gene end by 8 bases; junction bases not matched to a gene: 17. In nucleotides, the CDR3 is TGTGCCAGCAGTCTTGACCCCGTTGGACAGGGACAAGAAAAACTGTTTTTT. Translated: CASSLDPVGQGQEKLFF.

The rearrangement uses TRBV20-1 and TRBJ1-2, with D maybe TRBD1 (6 bases). The CDR3 sequence is 12 residues long. Germline assignment: CDR1 DFQATT and CDR2 SNEGSKA (reference sequence). Trimming removed 2 bases at V and 8 bases at J, with 12 bases between. The CDR3 region is CSARSHQGGYTF. The CDR3 DNA reads TGCAGTGCTAGATCACACCAGGGGGGCTACACCTTC.

This clonotype has only a few counts. The J gene is TRBJ1-1, the V gene TRBV15, with 10 bases fitting TRBD1. CDR1 LNHNV and CDR2 YYDKDF come from the germline V gene (reference sequence). V was clipped by 5 bases and J by 3 bases; unmatched bases: 12. The CDR3 sequence is 17 residues long. This CDR3 is CATSGSGTGAAYTEAFF. The CDR3 DNA reads as TGTGCCACCAGCGGTTCCGGGACAGGGGCGGCGTACACTGAAGCTTTCTTT. The variable domain in full, with the rest retrieved from reference TRBV15 and TRBJ1-1, is DAMVIQNPRYQVTQFGKPVTLSCSQTLNHNVMYWYQQKSSQAPKLLFHYYDKDFNNEADTPDNFQSRRPNTSFCFLDIRSPGLGDTAMYLCATSGSGTGAAYTEAFFGQGTRLTVV.

The V gene is TRBV6-6, the J gene TRBJ2-7; possible D gene TRBD1, 5 bases. Germline CDR1 is MNHNY and CDR2 is SVGAGI (reference sequence). Between the trimmed V and J ends, which lost 2 bases and 3 bases, there was a span of 17 bases. This CDR3 is 16 amino acids long. CDR3 nucleotides: TGTGCCAGCAGTTACGGGCAAGGCAGGGTAGACTACGAGCAGTACTTC. This encodes CASSYGQGRVDYEQYF.

In its sample, this clonotype was seen a few times. The chain couples TRBV5-1 to TRBJ2-3; the D call may be TRBD1 or TRBD2 (5 bases each). Trimming removed 1 base at V and 4 bases at J, with 16 bases between. The CDR3 is 16 amino acids. Germline assignment: CDR1 SGHRS and CDR2 YFSETQ. CDR3 DNA: TGCGCCAGCAGCTTGAACGCAGGGCTAGCCCCAGATACGCAGTATTTT. Translation: CASSLNAGLAPDTQYF. Complete variable domain (other parts from reference TRBV5-1 and TRBJ2-3): KAGVTQTPRYLIKTRGQQVTLSCSPISGHRSVSWYQQTPGQGLQFLFEYFSETQRNKGNFPGRFSGRQFSNSRSEMNVSTLELGDSALYLCASSLNAGLAPDTQYFGPGTRLTVL.

This clonotype has just a few counts. This sequence joins TRBV13 and TRBJ2-7; 8 positions match TRBD2. This CDR3 is built from 15 residues. Unmatched junction bases numbered 9, after V lost 5 bases and J lost 3 bases. Germline CDR1 is PRHDT and CDR2 is FYEKMQ (reference sequence). CDR3 DNA: TGTGCCAGCAGCCCCCTCCGGGGGGGGGGCTACGAGCAGTACTTC. Protein: CASSPLRGGGYEQYF.

The rearrangement links TRBV5-1 to TRBJ2-1, with 10 positions matching TRBD2. Germline loops: CDR1 SGHRS, CDR2 YFSETQ. CDR3 length: 16 residues. V lost 0 bases, J lost 6 bases, and 6 bases stayed unmatched. CDR3: CASSLEAGGPFNEQFF. CDR3 nucleotide sequence: TGCGCCAGCAGCTTGGAAGCGGGAGGGCCTTTCAATGAGCAGTTCTTC. The full variable domain, in which reference TRBV5-1 and TRBJ2-1 provide the parts outside the CDR3, is KAGVTQTPRYLIKTRGQQVTLSCSPISGHRSVSWYQQTPGQGLQFLFEYFSETQRNKGNFPGRFSGRQFSNSRSEMNVSTLELGDSALYLCASSLEAGGPFNEQFFGPGTRLTVL.

In its sample, this clonotype was seen a few times. The chain combines TRBV5-6 with TRBJ2-5, with 9 bases identical to TRBD1. The CDR3 is 14 amino acids. Germline-derived CDR1 and CDR2 are SGHDT and YYEEEE. The V and J ends lost 2 bases and 1 base, in that order; junction bases with no gene match: 0. The CDR3 here is CASSLQGAQETQYF. CDR3 DNA sequence: TGTGCCAGCAGCTTACAGGGGGCCCAAGAGACCCAGTACTTC.

This clonotype was detected a few times. The V and J genes are TRBV12-3 or TRBV12-4 and TRBJ1-1, with D maybe TRBD1 (6 bases). The V gene lost 3 bases and the J gene lost 1 base, with 6 bases spanning the gap. The CDR3 loop spans 13 amino acids. CDR3 in amino acids: CASSLGANTEAFF. In nucleotides, the CDR3 is TGTGCCAGCAGTTTGGGGGCGAACACTGAAGCTTTCTTT.

The V and J genes are TRBV7-8 and TRBJ2-5; D is unresolved. The V gene lost 5 bases and the J gene lost 4 bases, with 26 bases spanning the gap. The CDR3 contains 18 residues. From germline, CDR1 is SGHVS and CDR2 FQNEAQ. In DNA form, the CDR3 reads TGTGCCAGCAGCGCCCGCTCACTACTTACGGGCCCCCGAGAGACCCAGTACTTC. Its protein product is CASSARSLLTGPRETQYF. Full variable domain (missing parts from reference TRBV7-8 and TRBJ2-5): GAGVSQSPRYKVAKRGQDVALRCDPISGHVSLFWYQQALGQGPEFLTYFQNEAQLDKSGLPSDRFFAERPEGSVSTLKIQRTQQEDSAVYLCASSARSLLTGPRETQYFGPGTRLLVL.

There are a few counts of this clonotype. The chain is built from TRBV12-3 or TRBV12-4 and TRBJ1-1; 9 bases map to TRBD1. The CDR3 totals 15 residues. J was trimmed by 1 base and V by 5 bases; bases with no gene match: 5. The chain's CDR3 is CASSAQGAQNTEAFF. DNA for the CDR3: TGTGCCAGCAGTGCACAGGGGGCCCAGAACACTGAAGCTTTCTTT.

This clonotype came up a few times. This chain links TRBV6-5 with TRBJ2-2; no firm D call. The CDR3 is 14 amino acids. Trimming left V 2 bases short and J 4 bases short, with 8 bases between. Per the germline V gene, CDR1 is MNHEY and CDR2 is SVGAGI. CDR3 in DNA: TGTGCCAGCAGTTACCGACGGCCCACCGGGGAGCTGTTTTTT. Amino acid sequence: CASSYRRPTGELFF.

This clonotype was counted a few times. The chain couples TRBV5-1 to TRBJ2-5; 13 nucleotides match TRBD2. Germline CDR1 reads SGHRS; CDR2 reads YFSETQ. CDR3 size: 15 residues. V was clipped by 3 bases and J by 2 bases; unmatched bases: 1. The DNA for the CDR3 is TGCGCCAGCAGCTCGGGACTAGCGGGGCAAGAGACCCAGTACTTC. Encoded protein: CASSSGLAGQETQYF.

This clonotype was observed a few times. The V call is TRBV29-1, the J call TRBJ1-1; no clear D. The CDR3 is 15 residues long. The V gene's germline CDR1 is SQVTM and CDR2 ANQGSEA. V shed 8 bases and J shed 3 bases, with 22 bases lying between them. CDR3 coding DNA: TGCAGCACTTTGATGTTGACACGAGGAGACACTGAAGCTTTCTTT. Encoded protein: CSTLMLTRGDTEAFF.

A few counts support this clonotype. V usage is TRBV4-2 and J usage is TRBJ2-2; a weak D match, TRBD2 (5 bases). Trimming took 1 base from V and 6 from J, leaving 9 bases between them. CDR1 and CDR2 (germline): LGHNA, YNFKEQ. This CDR3 spans 14 amino acids. The CDR3 nucleotides read TGTGCCAGCAGCCAAGGGGGAGTTGCCGGGGAGCTGTTTTTT. This encodes CASSQGGVAGELFF.

The chain joins TRBV29-1 to TRBJ2-7; the D gene is possibly TRBD1 (6 bases). Looked up from germline, CDR1 is SQVTM and CDR2 is ANQGSEA. Trimming took 6 bases from V and 4 from J, leaving 13 bases between them. The CDR3 sequence is 12 residues long. This chain's CDR3 is CSVGYREYEQYF. DNA for the CDR3: TGCAGCGTCGGTTACAGGGAATACGAGCAGTACTTC.

The rearrangement joins TRBV30 to TRBJ2-1; 14 positions agree with TRBD2. With 0 bases clipped from V and 5 bases from J, the junction kept 6 bases outside the gene matches. The length of the CDR3 is 17 residues. CDR1 GTSNPN and CDR2 SVGIG come from the germline V gene (reference sequence). The CDR3 DNA is TGTGCCTGGAGTGTAGGGGGGACTAGCGGGAGCCACAATGAGCAGTTCTTC. Amino acids: CAWSVGGTSGSHNEQFF.

This clonotype was seen ten or more times. The rearrangement joins TRBV29-1 to TRBJ1-1; no reliable D call. Germline CDR1 reads SQVTM; CDR2 reads ANQGSEA. The CDR3 length is 12 residues. V lost 4 bases to trimming and J lost 5 bases, with 11 bases between them. Written as DNA, the CDR3 is TGCAGCGTTGGGGCCCCTGGAACTGAAGCTTTCTTT. It yields the protein CSVGAPGTEAFF.

The chain recombines TRBV28 with TRBJ2-1; D might be TRBD1 (6 bases). Trimming pared 4 bases from V and 8 bases from J, leaving 18 bases between. The CDR3 extends over 15 amino acids. Looked up from germline, CDR1 is MDHEN and CDR2 is SYDVKM. CDR3 DNA sequence: TGTGCCAGCAGTTCCCCGAGGGGGAGTAGGGATGAGCAGTTCTTC. Its translation: CASSSPRGSRDEQFF.

In its sample, this clonotype was seen a few times. This sequence joins TRBV27 and TRBJ2-7; TRBD2 matches 11 bases. CDR1 and CDR2 (germline): MNHEY, SMNVEV (reference sequence). V dropped 2 bases and J dropped 4; count of bases not matched to a gene: 4. The CDR3 contains 15 residues. Written as DNA, the CDR3 is TGTGCCAGCAGTTTAGTAGGGACTAGCGGTTACGAGCAGTACTTC. Amino acid sequence: CASSLVGTSGYEQYF.

This chain joins TRBV10-3 and TRBJ2-6; D perhaps matches TRBD1 (6 bases). The germline V gene has CDR1 ENHRY and CDR2 SYGVKD. CDR3 length equals 14 residues. Trimming removed 8 bases from V and 0 bases from J, with 8 bases in between. The CDR3 DNA reads as TGTGCCATCCTGGACAGCTCTGGGGCCAACGTCCTGACTTTC. Residues: CAILDSSGANVLTF.

The V gene is TRBV7-9, the J gene TRBJ1-6; D is undetermined. The germline V and J ends were trimmed by 0 bases and 4 bases, with 13 bases remaining between them. CDR3 length: 17 residues. Per germline, CDR1 SEHNR and CDR2 FQNEAQ (reference sequence). The DNA of the CDR3 is TGTGCCAGCAGCTTAGCGCCTACCCTTACTTATAATTCACCCCTCCACTTT. It codes for CASSLAPTLTYNSPLHF.

At least ten counts were recorded for this clonotype. The V call is TRBV29-1, the J call TRBJ2-5; D remains unclear. This CDR3 has 13 amino acids. The V gene's germline CDR1 is SQVTM and CDR2 ANQGSEA. V was cut by 3 bases and J by 4 bases, with 12 bases left in between. The CDR3 DNA follows: TGCAGCGTTGACTTTTCAGGTGCAGAGACCCAGTACTTC. Amino acid sequence: CSVDFSGAETQYF.

This clonotype has only one observation. This chain joins TRBV7-3 and TRBJ2-7; D not resolved. Germline-derived CDR1 and CDR2 are SGHTA and FQGTGA. V was trimmed by 2 bases and J by 3 bases, leaving 11 bases between them. This CDR3 is built from 14 residues. CDR3 amino acids: CASSLVLDNYEQYF. The CDR3, as DNA: TGTGCCAGCAGCTTAGTGCTGGATAACTACGAGCAGTACTTC.

This clonotype was found a few times. The chain is built from TRBV9 and TRBJ2-2, with a weak D call TRBD1 (5 bases). This CDR3 comprises 15 residues. Trimming shortened V by 0 bases and J by 5 bases, and 11 bases separated the two germline ends. The germline V gene encodes CDR1 SGDLS and CDR2 YYNGEE. CDR3 sequence reads: CASSVGQFPTGELFF. The CDR3 region has the DNA TGTGCCAGCAGCGTAGGACAGTTCCCAACCGGGGAGCTGTTTTTT.

CDR3 nucleotide sequence: TGTGCCAGCTCCTTAGCGGGATCAGATACGCAGTATTTT. As protein: CASSLAGSDTQYF. The gene calls are TRBV6-6 and TRBJ2-3; 8 bases map to TRBD2. V lost 8 bases, J lost 4 bases, and 5 bases stayed unmatched. This CDR3 comprises 13 residues. CDR1 and CDR2 (germline): MNHNY, SVGAGI (reference sequence).

The rearrangement uses TRBV6-5 and TRBJ2-5; 7 bases are a match to TRBD1. With 1 base clipped from V and 2 bases from J, the junction kept 4 bases outside the gene matches. This CDR3 is built from 15 residues. In germline, CDR1 is MNHEY, CDR2 SVGAGI. DNA of the CDR3: TGTGCCAGCAGTTACTTGGGGGACAGTCAAGAGACCCAGTACTTC. Its protein product is CASSYLGDSQETQYF.

The CDR3: CASSQDGGVLGYGYTF. As DNA, the CDR3 is TGTGCCAGCAGCCAAGATGGCGGGGTGCTGGGCTATGGCTACACCTTC. V and J are TRBV3-1 and TRBJ1-2, with D unresolved. This CDR3 spans 16 amino acids. Germline lookup yields CDR1 LGHDT and CDR2 YNNKEL (reference sequence). V lost 0 bases, J lost 4 bases, and 15 bases lay in between.

This rearrangement joins TRBV6-5 to TRBJ2-1, with 13 bases aligning to TRBD2. Losses at the gene ends were 7 bases for V and 6 bases for J; bases not matched to a gene: 6. In germline, CDR1 is MNHEY, CDR2 SVGAGI. CDR3 length equals 15 residues. The CDR3 spells CASMTSGRRGNEQFF. The CDR3, as DNA: TGTGCCAGCATGACTAGCGGGAGGAGGGGCAATGAGCAGTTCTTC.

This clonotype was seen more than once but under ten times. The gene calls are TRBV4-2 and TRBJ2-7, with TRBD2 as a possible D gene (6 bases). Germline V CDR1 and CDR2: LGHNA, YNFKEQ. Trimming shortened V by 5 bases and J by 9 bases, and 17 bases separated the two germline ends. This CDR3 comprises 13 residues. DNA of the CDR3: TGTGCCAGCAGCAAGGGCGGGGACCGAGGGCAGTACTTC. This translates into CASSKGGDRGQYF.